Shown below are 8 T cell receptor beta chains from a single sample sequenced in a study of shared clonotypes between healthy human individuals. Clones were read by immunoSEQ multiplex PCR, and TCRdb kept only the in-frame ones, dropping some. The table records roughly 2 million clones, 85% to 95% of them present only once. Sequenced input: naive CD4+ T cells sorted from blood. Subset here: CD45RA+ positively selected. All receptors come from a man younger than 30 in good health.

The rearrangement links TRBV5-1 to TRBJ1-6; no firm D call. The CDR3 extends over 16 amino acids. V was cut by 4 bases and J by 7 bases, with 18 bases left in between. Germline loops: CDR1 SGHRS, CDR2 YFSETQ. Here the CDR3 DNA reads TGCGCCAGCAGCCAGAAGGATCAGAGTTTAAATTCACCCCTCCACTTT. Translated: CASSQKDQSLNSPLHF.

In the case of this clone: The junction and the germline gene differ at one end; a read error may be behind it. Other DNA sequences of this sample code for an identical CDR3. This chain uses TRBV6-1 with TRBJ2-7; TRBD2 is a possible D gene (6 bases). The germline CDR1 and CDR2 sequences are MNHNS and SASEGT. This CDR3 comprises 12 residues. CDR3 DNA sequence: TGTGCCAGCAGCGAAGGGAGGTACGAGCAGTACTTC. Encoded protein: CASSEGRYEQYF.

The V call is TRBV19, the J call TRBJ2-2; tentatively, D is TRBD1 (6 bases). The ends were cut back, 5 bases at V and 6 bases at J, with 13 bases in the middle. There are 14 residues in the CDR3. The V gene's germline CDR1 is LNHDA and CDR2 SQIVND (reference sequence). Here the CDR3 reads CASSHRAPAGELFF. In nucleotides, the CDR3 is TGTGCCAGTAGTCACAGGGCCCCCGCCGGGGAGCTGTTTTTT.

The rearrangement joins TRBV7-9 to TRBJ2-7; tentatively, D is TRBD2 (5 bases). The germline V gene encodes CDR1 SEHNR and CDR2 FQNEAQ (reference sequence). This CDR3 has 12 residues. Trimming removed 3 bases from V and 3 bases from J, with 6 bases in between. The CDR3 protein is CASSFGVYEQYF. The CDR3 DNA is TGTGCCAGCAGCTTCGGGGTCTACGAGCAGTACTTC.

The chain employs TRBV7-2 and TRBJ2-3, with D hard to call. V lost 5 bases and J lost 4, with 13 bases in between. This CDR3 has 14 amino acids. CDR1 and CDR2 from the germline V gene are SGHTA and FQGNSA. CDR3 sequence reads: CASSAWNVPDTQYF. CDR3 sequence (DNA): TGTGCCAGCAGCGCGTGGAACGTCCCAGATACGCAGTATTTT.

The V gene is TRBV6-6, the J gene TRBJ1-6; D is possibly TRBD1 (5 bases). V was trimmed by 7 bases and J by 0 bases, leaving 13 bases between them. Germline CDR1 MNHNY, CDR2 SVGAGI (reference sequence). CDR3 length equals 16 residues. The CDR3 coding sequence is TGTGCCAGCACCATGACAGCGAGCTCCTATAATTCACCCCTCCACTTT. This sequence encodes CASTMTASSYNSPLHF.

V and J are TRBV30 and TRBJ1-1, with D maybe TRBD1 (5 bases). Germline values: CDR1 GTSNPN, CDR2 SVGIG (reference sequence). CDR3 length: 20 amino acids. Between the trimmed V and J ends, which lost 3 bases and 3 bases, there was a span of 32 bases. Here the CDR3 reads CAWSRGRKTSDKLGDTEAFF. In DNA, the CDR3 is TGTGCCTGGAGCCGGGGCCGGAAAACCAGCGACAAACTGGGGGACACTGAAGCTTTCTTT.

This sequence joins TRBV19 and TRBJ1-2; the D is unclear. Looked up from germline, CDR1 is LNHDA and CDR2 is SQIVND (reference sequence). Trimming took 4 bases from V and 2 from J, leaving 11 bases between them. The CDR3 runs 14 residues. CDR3 coding DNA: TGTGCCAGTAGTAGCCGCGGGCCAAACTATGGCTACACCTTC. Its protein product is CASSSRGPNYGYTF.